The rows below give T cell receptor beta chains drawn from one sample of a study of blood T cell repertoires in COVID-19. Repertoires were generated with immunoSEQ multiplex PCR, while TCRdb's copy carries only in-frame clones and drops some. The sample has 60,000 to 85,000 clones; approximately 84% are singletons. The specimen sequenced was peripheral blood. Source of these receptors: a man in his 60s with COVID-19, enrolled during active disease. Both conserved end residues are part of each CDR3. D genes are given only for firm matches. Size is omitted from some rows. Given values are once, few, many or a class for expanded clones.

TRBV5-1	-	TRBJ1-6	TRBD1	TGCGCCAGCAGCTCGAACCAACAGGGGGAGGCTTCACCCCTCCACTTT	CASSSNQQGEASPLHF
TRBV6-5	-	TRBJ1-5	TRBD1	TGTGCCAGCAGTCTCGGACAGGGGGTGTCCCAGCATTTT	CASSLGQGVSQHF
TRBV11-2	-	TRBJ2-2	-	TGTGCCAGCAGGCATTTCGGGGCGGGGAGGACCGGGGAGCTGTTTTTT	CASRHFGAGRTGELFF
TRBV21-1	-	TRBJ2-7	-	TGTGCCAGCAGGCAAGACAGGCTCGTTGCCTACGAGCAGTACTTC	CASRQDRLVAYEQYF
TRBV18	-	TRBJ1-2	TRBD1	TGTGCCAGCTCACCGGGACAGAGCTATGGCTACACCTTC	CASSPGQSYGYTF
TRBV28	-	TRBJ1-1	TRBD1	TGTGCCAGCAGTGATACAGGGGTATTACCTGAAGCTTTCTTT	CASSDTGVLPEAFF
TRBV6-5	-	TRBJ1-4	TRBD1	TGTGCCAGCAGTTCCGACAGGGTTACAAAACTGTTTTTT	CASSSDRVTKLFF
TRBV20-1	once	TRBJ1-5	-	TGCAGTGCTAGTAACAGGATACTTAGCAATCAGCCCCAGCATTTT	CSASNRILSNQPQHF
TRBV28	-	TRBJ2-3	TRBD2	TGTGCCAGCTTTGGGACTAGCTTGTCGATCACAGATACGCAGTATTTT	CASFGTSLSITDTQYF
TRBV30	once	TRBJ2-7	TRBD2	TGTGCCTGGAGGGCGGGGGGCCGCCACGAGCAGTACTTC	CAWRAGGRHEQYF
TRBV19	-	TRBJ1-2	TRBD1	TGTGCCAGTAGTGCGGAAAGCAGGGGGCAGAAGTTTGGCTACACCTTC	CASSAESRGQKFGYTF
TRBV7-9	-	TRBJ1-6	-	TGTGCCAGCAGCTACCTCGAGGTTTCACCCCTCCACTTT	CASSYLEVSPLHF
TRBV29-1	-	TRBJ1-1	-	TGCAGCGCGGGACTTATAAACACTGAAGCTTTCTTT	CSAGLINTEAFF
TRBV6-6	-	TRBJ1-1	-	TGTGCCAGCAGTTACCAAGCAAGTGAAGCTTTCTTT	CASSYQASEAFF
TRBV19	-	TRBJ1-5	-	TGTGCCAGTAGTATTTCAGGGGAGAGTCAGCCCCAGCATTTT	CASSISGESQPQHF
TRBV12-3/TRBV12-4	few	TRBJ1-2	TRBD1	TGTGCCAGCAGTTCGTGGGACAGCACCCACACCTTC	CASSSWDSTHTF
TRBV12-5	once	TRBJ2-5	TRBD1	TGTGCTAGTGGTTTGGCAACAGGGGGCGGGGAGACCCAGTACTTC	CASGLATGGGETQYF
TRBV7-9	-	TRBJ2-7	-	TGTGCCAGCAGTGTGAGCAGGGGGGCAACCTACGAGCAGTACTTC	CASSVSRGATYEQYF
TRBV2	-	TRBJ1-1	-	TGTGCCAGCATACGGGGGAGAGACACTGAAGCTTTCTTT	CASIRGRDTEAFF
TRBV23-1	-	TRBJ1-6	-	TGCGCCAGCAGCCGTGAGGAAAATTCACCCCTCCACTTT	CASSREENSPLHF
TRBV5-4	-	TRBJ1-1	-	TGTGCCAGCAGCTTGGCCGGGGGGGGTAGCGACACTGAAGCTTTCTTT	CASSLAGGGSDTEAFF
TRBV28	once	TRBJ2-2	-	TGTGCCAGCAGGTCGATGGAGACGAACACCGGGGAGCTGTTTTTT	CASRSMETNTGELFF
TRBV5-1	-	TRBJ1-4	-	TGCGCCAGCAGCTACTTGGGCACCGTCGATGAAAAACTGTTTTTT	CASSYLGTVDEKLFF
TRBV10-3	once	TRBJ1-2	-	TGTGCCATCAGTGACTCGGGTTATGGCTACACCTTC	CAISDSGYGYTF
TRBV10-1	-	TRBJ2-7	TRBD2	TGCGCCAGCAGTGCGGGAGGGTCCTACGAGCAGTACTTC	CASSAGGSYEQYF
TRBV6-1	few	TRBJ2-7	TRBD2	TGTGCCAGCAGTGAACTTGGCGGGGGGGCATACGAGCAGTACTTC	CASSELGGGAYEQYF
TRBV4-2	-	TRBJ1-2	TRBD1	TGTGCCAGCAGCCAGGGGACAGGCAGCGACTCCTCGAATGGCTACACCTTC	CASSQGTGSDSSNGYTF
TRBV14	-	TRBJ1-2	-	TGTGCCAGCAGCCCTGGGGAGGACTATGGCTACACCTTC	CASSPGEDYGYTF
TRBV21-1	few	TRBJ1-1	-	TGTGCCAGCAGAGACCCTATCAACGGGAGGGGACCAAACACTGAAGCTTTCTTT	CASRDPINGRGPNTEAFF
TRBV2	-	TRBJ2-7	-	TGTGCCAGCAGTCGGGACTCTTGGTCCTACGAGCAGTACTTC	CASSRDSWSYEQYF
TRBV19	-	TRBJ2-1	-	TGTGCCAGTAATTCCCCCGGGACCTACAATGAGCAGTTCTTC	CASNSPGTYNEQFF
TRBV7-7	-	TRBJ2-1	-	TGTGCCAGCAGCCAAGTTGCGGGGCAAGGAGAGCAGTTCTTC	CASSQVAGQGEQFF
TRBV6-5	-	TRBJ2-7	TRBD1	TGTGCCAGCAGTTCCCCAATGGACAGGGCCGAGGGGGCGTACTTC	CASSSPMDRAEGAYF
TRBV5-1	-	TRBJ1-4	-	TGCGCCAGCAGCCCAATTTCCGGCGGGGGGGTAAAACTGTTTTTT	CASSPISGGGVKLFF
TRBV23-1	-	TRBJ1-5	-	TGCGCCAGCAGTCAATACGGCGAAGGGGAGGGGCCCCAGCATTTT	CASSQYGEGEGPQHF
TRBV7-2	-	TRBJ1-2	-	TGTGCCAGCAGCCAGGTGGATGGGTCTGGCTACACCTTC	CASSQVDGSGYTF
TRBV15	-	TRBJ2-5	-	TGTGCCACCAGCAGAGAAGGCGGGATTCAAGAGACCCAGTACTTC	CATSREGGIQETQYF
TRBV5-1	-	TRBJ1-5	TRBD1	TGCGCCAGCAGCTTGGGGACAGGGGGCCCCAATCAGCCCCAGCATTTT	CASSLGTGGPNQPQHF
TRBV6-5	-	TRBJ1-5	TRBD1	TGTGCCAGCAGTCAACCAGGGGGCGGTCAGCCCCAGCATTTT	CASSQPGGGQPQHF
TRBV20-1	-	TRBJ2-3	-	TGCAGTGCTAGTCGAGGGCGCGTTGTGTCAGATACGCAGTATTTT	CSASRGRVVSDTQYF
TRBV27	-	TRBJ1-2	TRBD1	TGTGCCAGCAGTTTATCGACAGGGCTCTATGGCTACACCTTC	CASSLSTGLYGYTF
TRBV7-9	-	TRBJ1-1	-	TGTGCCAGCAGCTTAGGGTCAGATAACACTGAAGCTTTCTTT	CASSLGSDNTEAFF
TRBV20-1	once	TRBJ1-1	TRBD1	TGCAGTGCTGCCGGGACAGGTGAAGCTTTCTTT	CSAAGTGEAFF
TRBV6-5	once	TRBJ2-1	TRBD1	TGTGCCAGCTGGACAGGTATTAATGAGCAGTTCTTC	CASWTGINEQFF
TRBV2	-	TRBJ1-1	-	TGTGCCAGCAGTGAAGTACAGGTTAACAAAGCTTTCTTT	CASSEVQVNKAFF
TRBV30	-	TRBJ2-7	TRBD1	TGTGCCTGGAGGGTGTGGGGACAGGGTTCCGAGCAGTACTTC	CAWRVWGQGSEQYF
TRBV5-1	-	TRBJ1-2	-	TGCGCCAGCAGCTCCGACGTTCGGGCTAACTATGGCTACACCTTC	CASSSDVRANYGYTF
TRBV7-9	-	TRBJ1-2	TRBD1	TGTGCCAGCAGCCAGTCAGGACAGGAGCGAGGCTATGGCTACACCTTC	CASSQSGQERGYGYTF
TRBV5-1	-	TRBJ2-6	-	TGCGCCAGCAGCTTTGACTACTCTGGGGCCAACGTCCTGACTTTC	CASSFDYSGANVLTF
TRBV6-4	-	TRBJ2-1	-	TGTGCCAGCAGTATGACGGAGAGCTCCTACAATGAGCAGTTCTTC	CASSMTESSYNEQFF
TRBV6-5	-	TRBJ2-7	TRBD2	TGTGCCAGCAGTTACGGGGTTAGCGGGACTTACGAGCAGTACTTC	CASSYGVSGTYEQYF
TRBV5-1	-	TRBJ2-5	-	TGCGCCAGCAGATTCGGGGGGCCGGGGGAGACCCAGTACTTC	CASRFGGPGETQYF
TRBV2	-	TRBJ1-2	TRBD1	TGTGCCAGCGAGGGGGCAGGGGATGGCTACACCTTC	CASEGAGDGYTF
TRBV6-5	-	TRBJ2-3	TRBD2	TGTGCCAGCAGCAGGACTAGCGGAGATACGCAGTATTTT	CASSRTSGDTQYF
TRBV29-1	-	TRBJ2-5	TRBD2	TGCAGCGTTGACCTGGGCGGGAGAGAGACCCAGTACTTC	CSVDLGGRETQYF